The sequence of this T cell receptor (beta chain) was determined in a study of blood T cell repertoires in COVID-19. Study-level background: Donors in the United States, Italy and Spain gave samples during acute or convalescent COVID-19. PBMCs, B-cell-depleted T cells, or T cells provided the cDNA or gDNA that made up the material.

Enrolled during active infection, Seattle patients were then followed longitudinally. Authors' processing steps: By means of reference gene primer amplification, nucleated cell counts were estimated. The assay was immunoSEQ multiplex PCR, and TCRdb's table has in-frame clones only and misses some. The V and J calls and clone size are taken from that table; D and trimming were inferred from the DNA. The table has 540,000 or so clones, 85% to 90% seen once. The receptor comes from a woman in her forties or fifties with COVID-19, enrolled during active disease. Source material: peripheral blood.

In DNA, the CDR3 is TGTGCCAGCAGCCCAGGGCGTAACACTGAAGCTTTCTTT. As protein: CASSPGRNTEAFF. J is TRBJ1-1 and V is TRBV13, with D possibly matching TRBD1 (5 bases). The CDR3 spans 13 residues. Per germline, CDR1 PRHDT and CDR2 FYEKMQ (reference sequence). V shed 5 bases and J shed 2 bases, with 9 bases lying between them.